The next 22 T cell receptor beta chains were all read from a single sample in a study of CD8 T cells in Susac syndrome. When the RNA was reverse transcribed, random hexamers were used with an input of about 0.5 to 1 ug. TCRdb redid the calling of the immunoSEQ multiplex PCR reads with MiXCR, one entry per CDR3 protein. The sample contains over 150,000 distinct CDR3 sequences, about 96% of which appear only once. The sample taken for sequencing was CD4+ T cells from PBMCs. The source is a human donor with Susac syndrome.

The rearrangement links TRBV5-6 to TRBJ2-3, with TRBD1 matching over 8 bases. The CDR3 loop spans 12 amino acids. V trimming: 5 bases; J trimming: 7 bases; junction bases outside the gene matches: 3. Germline lookup yields CDR1 SGHDT and CDR2 YYEEEE. The CDR3: CASRTGANTQYF. CDR3 DNA: TGTGCCAGCAGGACAGGGGCGAATACGCAGTATTTT.

This clonotype was recorded only once. This rearrangement joins TRBV27 to TRBJ1-4; no reliable D call. Germline values: CDR1 MNHEY, CDR2 SMNVEV (reference sequence). Trimming took off 0 bases at V and 4 bases at J, with 6 bases between the two ends. CDR3 length: 14 amino acids. Here the CDR3 DNA reads TGTGCCAGCAGTTTATCGGCAAGTAATGAAAAACTGTTTTTT. This translates into CASSLSASNEKLFF.

The genes are TRBV7-9 and TRBJ2-5; TRBD2 aligns across 8 bases. In germline, CDR1 is SEHNR, CDR2 FQNEAQ (reference sequence). The CDR3 extends over 16 amino acids. The ends lost 7 bases at V and 1 base at J; junction bases unmatched: 11. CDR3 protein: CASTDAAGRAQETQYF. The CDR3 DNA is TGTGCCAGCACCGACGCCGCCGGGAGGGCCCAAGAGACCCAGTACTTC.

J is TRBJ2-1 and V is TRBV5-4; weak D call: TRBD2 (5 bases). This CDR3 spans 15 amino acids. Germline V CDR1 and CDR2: SGHNT, YYREEE (reference sequence). Trimming cost V 4 bases and J 9 bases, with 20 bases left between them. The CDR3 DNA follows: TGTGCCAGCAGCATAGGGAGAAAGGGAGAGGGTGAGCAGTTCTTC. Its translation is CASSIGRKGEGEQFF.

J is TRBJ1-2 and V is TRBV5-1; D gene uncertain. The V end was cut by 0 bases, the J end by 10 bases, with 19 bases between. CDR1 and CDR2 from the germline V gene are SGHRS and YFSETQ. This CDR3 region has 15 residues. The CDR3 region is CASSLVGGDLYNYTF. CDR3 nucleotides: TGCGCCAGCAGCTTGGTCGGCGGAGACCTGTATAACTACACCTTC.

This clonotype appeared a single time. This sequence joins TRBV15 and TRBJ1-5, with a possible D match to TRBD1 (6 bases). The germline V gene has CDR1 LNHNV and CDR2 YYDKDF (reference sequence). Trimming took 5 bases from V and 6 from J, leaving 20 bases between them. This CDR3 region has 16 residues. CDR3 residues: CATSSEWGGTSQPQHF. DNA for the CDR3: TGTGCCACCAGCTCGGAATGGGGGGGCACCTCTCAGCCCCAGCATTTT.

V is TRBV27 and J is TRBJ2-7; D is uncertain. V lost 6 bases to trimming and J lost 2 bases, with 17 bases between them. CDR3 length: 15 residues. CDR1 is MNHEY and CDR2 is SMNVEV in the germline V gene (reference sequence). The CDR3 DNA is TGTGCCAGCAGCCTACCCCCCTGGGAACCCTACGAGCAGTACTTC. Encoded protein: CASSLPPWEPYEQYF.

The chain uses TRBV9 and TRBJ2-5; tentative D call: TRBD2 (6 bases). The CDR3 spans 14 residues. The V gene's germline CDR1 is SGDLS and CDR2 YYNGEE. Trimming pared 4 bases from V and 5 bases from J, leaving 15 bases between. The CDR3 is CASSTTGVRETQYF. In nucleotides, the CDR3 is TGTGCCAGCAGCACCACGGGAGTCCGTGAGACCCAGTACTTC.

CDR3 bases: TGCAGCGTTGGTACAAGGGGGGCCTACGAGCAGTACTTC. It encodes CSVGTRGAYEQYF. The gene calls are TRBV29-1 and TRBJ2-7; D is tentatively TRBD1 or TRBD2 (6 bases each). CDR1 SQVTM and CDR2 ANQGSEA come from the germline V gene. Trimming stripped 4 bases from V and 2 bases from J, with 12 bases between. The CDR3 has 13 amino acids.

V usage is TRBV29-1 and J usage is TRBJ1-1; D is unresolved. There are 14 residues in the CDR3. V was clipped by 0 bases and J by 0 bases, with 8 bases between them. Germline CDR1 is SQVTM and CDR2 is ANQGSEA. The CDR3 is CSVEDPAMNTEAFF. The DNA of the CDR3 is TGCAGCGTTGAAGATCCCGCCATGAACACTGAAGCTTTCTTT. The complete variable domain, with remaining parts taken from reference TRBV29-1 and TRBJ1-1, reads SAVISQKPSRDICQRGTSLTIQCQVDSQVTMMFWYRQQPGQSLTLIATANQGSEATYESGFVIDKFPISRPNLTFSTLTVSNMSPEDSSIYLCSVEDPAMNTEAFFGQGTRLTVV.

The rearrangement joins TRBV29-1 to TRBJ2-4; D unclear. Per the germline V gene, CDR1 is SQVTM and CDR2 is ANQGSEA. Deletions cut 4 bases from V and 8 bases from J, with 12 bases between. This CDR3 comprises 12 residues. The CDR3 bases are TGCAGCGTTGTCACTCAGGCAGACATTCAGTACTTC. Protein sequence: CSVVTQADIQYF.

The chain links TRBV5-1 to TRBJ2-7, with D perhaps being TRBD1 or TRBD2 (5 bases each). Germline V gives CDR1 SGHRS, CDR2 YFSETQ. V dropped 3 bases and J dropped 2 bases, with 15 bases sitting between them. This CDR3 spans 15 amino acids. The CDR3 protein is CASSYHFLGAYEQYF. For the CDR3, the DNA is TGCGCCAGCAGCTACCATTTTTTGGGGGCCTACGAGCAGTACTTC.

This chain links TRBV7-3 with TRBJ2-6; D unresolved. The V end was cut by 2 bases, the J end by 2 bases, with 13 bases between. Germline assignment: CDR1 SGHTA and CDR2 FQGTGA. The CDR3 totals 17 residues. CDR3 residues: CASSLWHPPTGANVLTF. The CDR3 nucleotides read TGTGCCAGCAGCTTATGGCACCCCCCGACTGGGGCCAACGTCCTGACTTTC. Full variable domain (rest looked up from reference TRBV7-3 and TRBJ2-6): GAGVSQTPSNKVTEKGKYVELRCDPISGHTALYWYRQSLGQGPEFLIYFQGTGAADDSGLPNDRFFAVRPEGSVSTLKIQRTERGDSAVYLCASSLWHPPTGANVLTFGAGSRLTVL.

The chain couples TRBV30 to TRBJ2-7, with D unresolved. The CDR3 runs to 13 residues. V lost 3 bases and J 0 bases, leaving 9 bases between the germline ends. Germline-derived CDR1 and CDR2 are GTSNPN and SVGIG (reference sequence). The CDR3 nucleotides read TGTGCCTGGAGCTTCCCCCCCTCCTACGAGCAGTACTTC. Translated, it gives CAWSFPPSYEQYF.

Only one count was recorded for this clonotype. The genes are TRBV9 and TRBJ2-3, with D unresolved. This CDR3 is built from 16 residues. Germline assignment: CDR1 SGDLS and CDR2 YYNGEE. The V gene lost 3 bases and the J gene lost 1 base, with 15 bases spanning the gap. CDR3: CASSASGTYGTDTQYF. The CDR3 nucleotides read TGTGCCAGCAGCGCCTCGGGTACCTACGGCACAGATACGCAGTATTTT.

This sequence joins TRBV6-5 and TRBJ2-1; D perhaps matches TRBD2 (5 bases). Germline loops: CDR1 MNHEY, CDR2 SVGAGI. The CDR3 has 16 residues. Trimming stripped 0 bases from V and 1 base from J, with 10 bases between. For the CDR3, the DNA is TGTGCCAGCAGTTACTCATTCGGGGAGTCCTACAATGAGCAGTTCTTC. Its protein is CASSYSFGESYNEQFF.

V gene TRBV7-2 combines with J gene TRBJ2-3; TRBD2 matches at 8 bases. Germline-derived CDR1 and CDR2 are SGHTA and FQGNSA. The ends lost 5 bases at V and 6 bases at J; junction bases unmatched: 7. This CDR3 comprises 14 residues. The CDR3 spells CASSPPGRADTQYF. For the CDR3, the DNA is TGTGCCAGCAGCCCCCCCGGGAGGGCGGATACGCAGTATTTT.

The chain couples TRBV2 to TRBJ2-1, with no clear D. V lost 7 bases to trimming and J lost 10 bases, with 8 bases between them. Germline lookup yields CDR1 SNHLY and CDR2 FYNNEI. The CDR3 has 10 amino acids. The CDR3 nucleotides are TGTGCCAGCAACGGTGGGGAGCAGTTCTTC. This translates into CASNGGEQFF.

The V gene is TRBV5-1, the J gene TRBJ1-1; D unclear. Germline values: CDR1 SGHRS, CDR2 YFSETQ. The V gene lost 3 bases and the J gene lost 1 base, with 13 bases spanning the gap. The CDR3 runs 15 residues. For the CDR3, the DNA is TGCGCCAGCAGCTCGGTAGTCGGATCGAACACTGAAGCTTTCTTT. It yields the protein CASSSVVGSNTEAFF.

The chain links TRBV29-1 to TRBJ1-2; no clear D. This CDR3 region has 12 residues. Trimming pared 7 bases from V and 4 bases from J, leaving 13 bases between. Germline CDR1 reads SQVTM; CDR2 reads ANQGSEA. CDR3 in amino acids: CSAPDAGYGYTF. The DNA of the CDR3 is TGCAGCGCCCCCGACGCGGGCTATGGCTACACCTTC.

This rearrangement joins TRBV7-2 to TRBJ1-2; D is undetermined. Trimming removed 1 base at V and 4 bases at J, with 7 bases between. In germline, CDR1 is SGHTA, CDR2 FQGNSA. The CDR3 extends over 13 amino acids. The CDR3 DNA sequence: TGTGCCAGCAGCTTAGACAGAGGCTATGGCTACACCTTC. It encodes CASSLDRGYGYTF.

The chain carries TRBV20-1 and TRBJ1-2, with 11 bases lining up with TRBD1. V shed 5 bases, J shed 0 bases, and the junction held 5 bases outside the gene matches. The CDR3 has 15 amino acids. The germline gives CDR1 DFQATT, CDR2 SNEGSKA (reference sequence). The CDR3 bases are TGCAGTGCTGTTGGACAGGGGGCGGCTAACTATGGCTACACCTTC. This translates into CSAVGQGAANYGYTF.